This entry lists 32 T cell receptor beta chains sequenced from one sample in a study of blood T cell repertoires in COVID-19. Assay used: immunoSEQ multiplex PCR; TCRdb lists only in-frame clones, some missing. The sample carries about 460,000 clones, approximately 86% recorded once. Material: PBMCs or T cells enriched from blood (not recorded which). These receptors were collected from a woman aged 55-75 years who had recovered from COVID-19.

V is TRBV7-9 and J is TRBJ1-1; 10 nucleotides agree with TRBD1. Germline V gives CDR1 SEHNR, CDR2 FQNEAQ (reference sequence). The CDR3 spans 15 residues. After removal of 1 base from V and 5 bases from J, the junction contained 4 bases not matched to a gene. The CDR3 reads CASSLGGGQGTEAFF. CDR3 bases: TGTGCCAGCAGCTTAGGCGGGGGACAGGGGACTGAAGCTTTCTTT.

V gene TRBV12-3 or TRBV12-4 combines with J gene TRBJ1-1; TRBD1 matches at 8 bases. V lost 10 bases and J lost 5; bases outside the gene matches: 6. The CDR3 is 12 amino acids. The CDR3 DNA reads TGTGCCATTGGACAGGGAGGAACTGAAGCTTTCTTT. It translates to CAIGQGGTEAFF.

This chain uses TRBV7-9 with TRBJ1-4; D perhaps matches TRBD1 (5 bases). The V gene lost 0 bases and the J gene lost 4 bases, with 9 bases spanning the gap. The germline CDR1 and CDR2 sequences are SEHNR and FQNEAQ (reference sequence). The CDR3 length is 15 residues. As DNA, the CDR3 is TGTGCCAGCAGCTTAGCAGGGGTTTTTAATGAAAAACTGTTTTTT. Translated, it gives CASSLAGVFNEKLFF.

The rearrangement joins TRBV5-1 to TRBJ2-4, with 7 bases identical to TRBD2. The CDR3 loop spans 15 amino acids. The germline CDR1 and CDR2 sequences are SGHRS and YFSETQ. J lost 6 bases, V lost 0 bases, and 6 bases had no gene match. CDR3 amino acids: CASSLAGLAVNIQYF. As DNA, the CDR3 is TGCGCCAGCAGCTTGGCCGGTCTAGCGGTAAACATTCAGTACTTC.

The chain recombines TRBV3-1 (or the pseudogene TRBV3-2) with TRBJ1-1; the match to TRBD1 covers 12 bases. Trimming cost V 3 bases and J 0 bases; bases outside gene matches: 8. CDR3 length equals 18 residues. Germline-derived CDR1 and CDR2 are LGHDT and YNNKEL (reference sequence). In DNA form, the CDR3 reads TGTGCCAGCAGCCACAGAGTAGGGACAGGGGGCGTGAACACTGAAGCTTTCTTT. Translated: CASSHRVGTGGVNTEAFF.

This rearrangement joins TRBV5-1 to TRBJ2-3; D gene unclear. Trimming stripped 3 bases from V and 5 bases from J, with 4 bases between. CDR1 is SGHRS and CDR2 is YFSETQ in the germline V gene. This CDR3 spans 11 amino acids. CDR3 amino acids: CASSSGDTQYF. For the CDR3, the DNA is TGCGCCAGCAGCTCGGGAGATACGCAGTATTTT.

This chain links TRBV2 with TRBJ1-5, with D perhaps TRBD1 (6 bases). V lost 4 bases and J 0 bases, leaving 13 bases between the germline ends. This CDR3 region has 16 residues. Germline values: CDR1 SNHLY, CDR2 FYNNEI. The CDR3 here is CASSAGDKNSNQPQHF. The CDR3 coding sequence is TGTGCCAGCAGTGCTGGGGACAAAAATAGCAATCAGCCCCAGCATTTT.

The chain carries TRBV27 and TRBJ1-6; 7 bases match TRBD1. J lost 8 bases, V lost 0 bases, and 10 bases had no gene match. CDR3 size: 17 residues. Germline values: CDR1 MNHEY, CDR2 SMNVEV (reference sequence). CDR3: CASSLSTGTARHSPLHF. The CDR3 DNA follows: TGTGCCAGCAGTTTATCAACCGGGACAGCTAGACATTCACCCCTCCACTTT.

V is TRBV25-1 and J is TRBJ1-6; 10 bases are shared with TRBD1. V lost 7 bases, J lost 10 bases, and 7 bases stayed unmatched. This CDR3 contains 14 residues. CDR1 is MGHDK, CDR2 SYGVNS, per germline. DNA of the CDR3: TGTGCCAGCACCGGGACAGGGGTACAGTCACCCCTCCACTTT. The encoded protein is CASTGTGVQSPLHF.

The CDR3, as DNA: TGTGCCAGCAGCGGTAGGGGGACAGATACGCAGTATTTT. Protein sequence: CASSGRGTDTQYF. The gene calls are TRBV3-1 (or the pseudogene TRBV3-2) and TRBJ2-3; possible D gene TRBD1, 6 bases. Germline loops: CDR1 LGHDT, CDR2 YNNKEL (reference sequence). With 5 bases removed from V and 3 bases from J, the gap between germline ends came to 9 bases. The CDR3 has 13 amino acids.

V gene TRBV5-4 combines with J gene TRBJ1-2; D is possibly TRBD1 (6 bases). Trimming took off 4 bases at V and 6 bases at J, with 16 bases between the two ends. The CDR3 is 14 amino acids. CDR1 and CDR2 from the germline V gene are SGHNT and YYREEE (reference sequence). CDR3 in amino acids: CASSRAGAPDGYTF. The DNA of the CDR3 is TGTGCCAGCAGCAGAGCGGGGGCCCCGGATGGCTACACCTTC.

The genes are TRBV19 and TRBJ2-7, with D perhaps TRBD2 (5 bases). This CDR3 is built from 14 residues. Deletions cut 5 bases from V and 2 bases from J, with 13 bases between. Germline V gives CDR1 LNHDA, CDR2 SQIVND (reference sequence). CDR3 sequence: CASSSARGTYEQYF. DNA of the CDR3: TGTGCCAGTAGTTCGGCACGGGGTACCTACGAGCAGTACTTC. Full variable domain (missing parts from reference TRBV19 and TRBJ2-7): DGGITQSPKYLFRKEGQNVTLSCEQNLNHDAMYWYRQDPGQGLRLIYYSQIVNDFQKGDIAEGYSVSREKKESFPLTVTSAQKNPTAFYLCASSSARGTYEQYFGPGTRLTVT.

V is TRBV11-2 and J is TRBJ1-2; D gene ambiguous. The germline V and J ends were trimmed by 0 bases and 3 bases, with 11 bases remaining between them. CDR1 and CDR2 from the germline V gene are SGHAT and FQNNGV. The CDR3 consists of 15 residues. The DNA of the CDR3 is TGTGCCAGCAGCTTAGAACTCGCGGGTGACTATGGCTACACCTTC. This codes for CASSLELAGDYGYTF. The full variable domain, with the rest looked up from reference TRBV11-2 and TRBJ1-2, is EAGVAQSPRYKIIEKRQSVAFWCNPISGHATLYWYQQILGQGPKLLIQFQNNGVVDDSQLPKDRFSAERLKGVDSTLKIQPAKLEDSAVYLCASSLELAGDYGYTFGSGTRLTVV.

CDR3 in amino acids: CASSPGVGYEQYF. The CDR3 DNA reads as TGCGCCAGCAGTCCAGGGGTTGGGTACGAGCAGTACTTC. The V call is TRBV10-1, the J call TRBJ2-7, with TRBD1 as a possible D gene (6 bases). Trimming took off 5 bases at V and 4 bases at J, with 12 bases between the two ends. This CDR3 has 13 amino acids. Germline V gives CDR1 WNHNN, CDR2 SYGVQD (reference sequence).

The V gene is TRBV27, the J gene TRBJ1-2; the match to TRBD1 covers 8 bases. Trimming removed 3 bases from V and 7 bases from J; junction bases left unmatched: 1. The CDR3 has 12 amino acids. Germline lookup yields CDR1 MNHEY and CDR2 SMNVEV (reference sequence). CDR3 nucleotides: TGTGCCAGCAGTTTGACAGGGGCTGGCTACACCTTC. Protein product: CASSLTGAGYTF.

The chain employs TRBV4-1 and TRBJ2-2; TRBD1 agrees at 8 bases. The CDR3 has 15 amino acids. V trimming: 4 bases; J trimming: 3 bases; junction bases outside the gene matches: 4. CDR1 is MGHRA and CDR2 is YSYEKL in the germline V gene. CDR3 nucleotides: TGCGCCAGCAGCCGGGACAGGCTCTACACCGGGGAGCTGTTTTTT. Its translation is CASSRDRLYTGELFF.

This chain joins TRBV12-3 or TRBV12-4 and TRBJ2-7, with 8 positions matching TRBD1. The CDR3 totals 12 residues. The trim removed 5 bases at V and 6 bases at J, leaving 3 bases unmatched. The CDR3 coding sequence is TGTGCCAGCAGTCCTGACAGGGGCGAGCAGTACGTC. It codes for CASSPDRGEQYV.

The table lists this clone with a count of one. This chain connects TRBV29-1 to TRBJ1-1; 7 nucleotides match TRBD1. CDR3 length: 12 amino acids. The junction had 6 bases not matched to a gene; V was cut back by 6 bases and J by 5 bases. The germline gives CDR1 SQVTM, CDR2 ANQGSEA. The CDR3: CSVDHRGTEAFF. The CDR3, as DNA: TGCAGCGTCGACCACAGGGGTACTGAAGCTTTCTTT.

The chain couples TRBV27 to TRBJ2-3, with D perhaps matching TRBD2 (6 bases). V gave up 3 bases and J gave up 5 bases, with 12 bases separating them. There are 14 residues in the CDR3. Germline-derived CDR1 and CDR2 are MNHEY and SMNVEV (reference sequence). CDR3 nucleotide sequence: TGTGCCAGCAGTTTTCGCAGACTAGGAGATACGCAGTATTTT. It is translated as CASSFRRLGDTQYF.

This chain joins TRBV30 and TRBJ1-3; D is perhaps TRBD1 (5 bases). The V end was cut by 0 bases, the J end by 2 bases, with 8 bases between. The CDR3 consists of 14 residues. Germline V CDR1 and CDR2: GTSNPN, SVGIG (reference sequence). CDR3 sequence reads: CAWSVPQAGNTIYF. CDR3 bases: TGTGCCTGGAGTGTACCACAGGCTGGAAACACCATATATTTT.

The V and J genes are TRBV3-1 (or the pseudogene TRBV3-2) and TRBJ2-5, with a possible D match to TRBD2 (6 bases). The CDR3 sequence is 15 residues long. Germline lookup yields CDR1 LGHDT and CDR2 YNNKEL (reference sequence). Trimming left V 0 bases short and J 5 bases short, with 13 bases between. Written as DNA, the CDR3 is TGTGCCAGCAGCCAAGATACCGGGACTTGGGAGACCCAGTACTTC. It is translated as CASSQDTGTWETQYF.

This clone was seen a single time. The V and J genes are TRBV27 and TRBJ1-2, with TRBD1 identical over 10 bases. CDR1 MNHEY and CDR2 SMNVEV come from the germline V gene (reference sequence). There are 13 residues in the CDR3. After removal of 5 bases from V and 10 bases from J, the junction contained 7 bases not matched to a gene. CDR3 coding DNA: TGTGCCAGCAGTCCGACAGGGGGCTTCGACTACACCTTC. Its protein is CASSPTGGFDYTF.

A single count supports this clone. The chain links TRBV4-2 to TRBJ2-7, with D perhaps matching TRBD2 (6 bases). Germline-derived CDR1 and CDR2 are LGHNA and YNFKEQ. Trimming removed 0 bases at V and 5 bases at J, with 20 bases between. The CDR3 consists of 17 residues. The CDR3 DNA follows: TGTGCCAGCAGCCAAGATCGGGGCGGGGCCCTCGTCCACGAGCAGTACTTC. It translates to CASSQDRGGALVHEQYF.

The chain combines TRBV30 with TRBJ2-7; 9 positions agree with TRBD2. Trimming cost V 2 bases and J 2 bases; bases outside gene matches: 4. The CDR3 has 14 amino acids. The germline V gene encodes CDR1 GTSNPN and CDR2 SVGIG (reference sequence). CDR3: CAWSSGGPPYEQYF. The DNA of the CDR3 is TGTGCCTGGAGTAGCGGGGGGCCACCCTACGAGCAGTACTTC.

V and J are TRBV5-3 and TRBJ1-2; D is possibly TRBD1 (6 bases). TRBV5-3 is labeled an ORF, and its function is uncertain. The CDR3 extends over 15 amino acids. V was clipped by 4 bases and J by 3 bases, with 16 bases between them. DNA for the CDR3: TGTGCCAGAAGCCAACCGGGACAAGCTCACTATGGCTACACCTTC. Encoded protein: CARSQPGQAHYGYTF.

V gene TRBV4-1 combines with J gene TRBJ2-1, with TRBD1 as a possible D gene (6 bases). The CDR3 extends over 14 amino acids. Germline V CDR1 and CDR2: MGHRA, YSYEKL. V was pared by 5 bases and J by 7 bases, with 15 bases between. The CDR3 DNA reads TGCGCCAGCAGCTTTTACAGGGCCCCAAATGAGCAGTTCTTC. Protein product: CASSFYRAPNEQFF.

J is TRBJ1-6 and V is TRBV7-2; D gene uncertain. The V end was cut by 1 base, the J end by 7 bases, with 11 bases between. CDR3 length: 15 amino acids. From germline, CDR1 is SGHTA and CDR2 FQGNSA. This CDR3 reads CASSLVGGLNSPLHF. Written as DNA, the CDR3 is TGTGCCAGCAGCTTAGTCGGAGGGCTGAATTCACCCCTCCACTTT.

The CDR3: CASLGPRTGSNEQFF. Here the CDR3 DNA reads TGTGCCAGCTTGGGCCCCAGGACAGGGAGCAATGAGCAGTTCTTC. The chain is built from TRBV5-4 and TRBJ2-1; 8 bases map to TRBD1. Germline lookup yields CDR1 SGHNT and CDR2 YYREEE (reference sequence). The V gene end was trimmed by 7 bases and the J gene end by 6 bases; junction bases not matched to a gene: 12. The CDR3 spans 15 residues.

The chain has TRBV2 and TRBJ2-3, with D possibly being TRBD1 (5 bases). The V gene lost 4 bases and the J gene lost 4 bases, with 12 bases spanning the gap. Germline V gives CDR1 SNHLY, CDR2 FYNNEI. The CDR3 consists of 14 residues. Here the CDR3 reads CASSGQNLADTQYF. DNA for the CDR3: TGTGCCAGCAGTGGACAGAATTTAGCAGATACGCAGTATTTT.

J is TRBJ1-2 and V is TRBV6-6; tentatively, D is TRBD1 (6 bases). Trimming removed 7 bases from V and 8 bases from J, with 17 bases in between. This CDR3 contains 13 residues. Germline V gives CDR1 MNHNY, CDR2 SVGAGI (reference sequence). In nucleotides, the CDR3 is TGTGCCAGCACCTCCCAGGGGAATTTAGGCTACACCTTC. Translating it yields CASTSQGNLGYTF.

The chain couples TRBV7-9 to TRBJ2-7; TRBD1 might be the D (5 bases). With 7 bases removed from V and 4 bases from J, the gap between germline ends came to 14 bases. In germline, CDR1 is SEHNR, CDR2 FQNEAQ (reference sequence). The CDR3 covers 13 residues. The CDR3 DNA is TGTGCCAGCAACCACTACCAGGGTTACGAGCAGTACTTC. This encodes CASNHYQGYEQYF.

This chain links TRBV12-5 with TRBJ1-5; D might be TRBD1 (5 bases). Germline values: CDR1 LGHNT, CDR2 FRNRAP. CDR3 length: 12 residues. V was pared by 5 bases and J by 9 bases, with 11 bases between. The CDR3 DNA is TGTGCTAGTGGTGACTGGGACTCGCCCCAGCATTTT. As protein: CASGDWDSPQHF. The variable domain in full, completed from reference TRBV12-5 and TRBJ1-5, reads DARVTQTPRHKVTEMGQEVTMRCQPILGHNTVFWYRQTMMQGLELLAYFRNRAPLDDSGMPKDRFSAEMPDATLATLKIQPSEPRDSAVYFCASGDWDSPQHFGDGTRLSIL.